This T cell receptor beta chain was identified during a study of cytomegalovirus exposure and HLA in healthy donors (dated by TCRdb to about 2017). In the study overall: In an earlier analysis of roughly 590 of the donors, under 300 Gb of sequence data and 117 million unique TCR beta sequences from 180 million or so T cells were reported. Class I and class II HLA loci were covered by the typing at four-digit resolution. High-throughput TCR immunosequencing, statistical association of individual TCRs with disease status, and machine learning were combined to predict cytomegalovirus infection status. Rather than using new phenotypic data, the later analysis identified candidate immune exposures from TCR beta sequences and from how often those sequences occurred across donors. A later genetic analysis took genome-wide SNP genotypes for 398 of the 666 donors and used that subset as a discovery cohort. Approximately 310 gigabases of sequencing data and tens of millions of unique TCR sequences were included in an early release covering several hundred HLA-typed donors. All discovery cohort repertoires had been generated on a single sequencing platform. Using immunosequencing, the study profiled T cell repertoires from 640 or so subjects and related those repertoires to cytomegalovirus serostatus. Among under 450 genotyped donors of the cohort, an average of 235,054 unique TCR beta nucleotide sequences were sequenced per donor, roughly 20% of them non-productive. Donor age, sex, ethnicity and CMV serostatus were compiled together with the repertoire data. Roughly five DR-DQ haplotypes were treated as single units for association and clustering because of strong linkage in the cohort. Among the approximately 420 genotyped donors, approximately 81% belonged to the genetic ancestry cluster associated with self-reported Caucasian donors. The number of donors typed differed by locus, with 629-630 for A, B, C, DRB1 and DQB1, about 500 for DQA1, about 610 for DPA1, and approximately 470 for DPB1. Besides the first cohort of around 700 subjects, a separate validation cohort made up of about 120 different subjects was used. An earlier analysis of 450 to 750 of the donors used high-throughput TCR beta sequencing to judge whether each TCR beta V gene segment behaved as functional or pseudogenic. The study aimed to test whether signatures of past pathogen exposure could be identified by cataloging public T cell receptors. In a later analysis, previously published TCR beta repertoires from about 670 donors were re-analyzed and high-resolution HLA genotyping was added so that TCR occurrence patterns could be studied.

Points the paper makes about the study in general: When HLA alleles, especially DR and DQ, strongly co-occurred, attributing TCR associations to individual alleles was difficult. In vitro tests confirmed that a few of the cytomegalovirus-associated TCR beta chains recognize cytomegalovirus antigens. While some public TCRs were present in many individuals, most TCR sequences turned up only very rarely across donors. According to a later genetic analysis, donors in an Asian-associated ancestry cluster had fewer N-insertions in productive TCRs than the roughly 670-donor mean. Cytomegalovirus status was reported to be diagnosed by the classifier with high specificity and sensitivity in both the original and validation cohorts. A later analysis found that most CMV-associated TCR beta chains appeared HLA-restricted, with HLA associations seemingly driven largely by CMV exposure. In a later analysis, several top co-occurrence clusters were reported to appear linked to parvovirus B19, influenza, CMV and Epstein-Barr virus. In a later analysis, 16,951 TCR beta sequences were associated with specific HLA alleles at a false discovery rate of 0.05. In an earlier analysis of fewer than 700 of the donors, most TCR beta V segments appeared in productive rearrangements about 87% or about 30% of the time, broadly matching IMGT annotations. Because HLA typing was missing for some donors at each locus, association tests included only the typed subset. An association between a missense DCLRE1C variant and V-gene and J-gene trimming of TCR beta chains was found in a later genetic analysis and replicated in an independent cohort. In a later analysis, HLA-associated TCR beta chains showed more clonal expansion and lower generation probabilities than non-associated chains that were equally common. This cohort had only TCR beta chains sequenced, and the lack of alpha or paired-chain data limited which features could be detected. Linkage disequilibrium might explain the correlated functional status among segregating V segments, but an unknown experimental factor could not be ruled out. The 87-base-pair reads could not distinguish some IMGT-functional V segments, including TRBV6-2 and TRBV6-3, so those segments were excluded. A total of 150 to 200 TCR beta chains were listed by the study as associated with cytomegalovirus. A group of highly shared sequence variants was considered likely to be a technical artifact of the sequencing pipeline. Presence/absence analyses assumed roughly uniform sequencing depth across donors, an assumption that may not hold. It was suggested by the authors that the approach could potentially be generalized to other disease states and immunological phenotypes. A further reported finding was that TCR beta sequences accurately predicted the HLA-A and HLA-B alleles for most subjects in the first cohort. In a later analysis, TCR association rates were found to vary across HLA loci, with the most associated TCRs seen for DRB1 alleles and the fewest for HLA-C alleles. The only immune exposure information available for the cohort was CMV serostatus. Roughly 17 rarely observed V segments, including chromosome 9 orphons, were excluded from the earlier analysis of some 590 of the donors because counts were too low.

Library preparation employed the immunoSEQ multiplex PCR assay. For the multiplex PCR, a mixture combining 60 forward primers for TCR Vbeta segments and 13 reverse primers for TCR Jbeta segments was used. A multiplex PCR assay on genomic DNA amplified the CDR3 region of rearranged TCR beta genes. The Illumina HiSeq System was used to sequence the amplified TCR beta libraries as 87-base-pair reads. The authors' analysis ran thus. In a later analysis, tens of millions of unique TCR beta chains were counted across the approximately 620 repertoires, and about 10 million of these chains were shared by at least two donors. To remove PCR and sequencing errors, raw reads were error-corrected and collapsed into unique sequences using a nearest-neighbor algorithm that merged closely related sequences. V, D and J gene segments were assigned by aligning CDR3 sequences to IMGT reference sequences. For a sequence to be retained, a match of at least six nucleotides was required to both a V gene segment and a J gene segment. Rearrangements were called productive when the CDR3 lacked stop codons and stayed in frame with V and J; all others were non-productive. Following IMGT convention, CDR3 was defined as the stretch from the second conserved V-encoded cysteine to the conserved J-encoded phenylalanine. Sequences without an unambiguous match to a single V gene segment were excluded from the earlier analysis of 450 to 750 of the donors. An earlier analysis of a few hundred of the donors called V segments functional above 56.7% productive rearrangements and segregating when the between-donor standard deviation exceeded 5%. A statistical classification framework was built for diagnosing cytomegalovirus status from the catalog of TCR beta chain sequences. In a later analysis, V and J genes were assigned by comparing TCR nucleotide sequences against IMGT/GENE-DB human TR gene sequences. The TCRdist pipeline was used in a later analysis to assign CDR3 sequences and most-parsimonious VDJ recombination scenarios. In a later analysis, each TCR beta chain was defined by its CDR3 amino acid sequence together with its V-gene family, and reads without a unique V-gene family were excluded. As a way to deal with suspected cross-contamination and a sequencing artifact, a later analysis dropped hundreds of nucleotide sequences that were highly shared and had low generation probability. In a later analysis, a clonal expansion index was calculated for each public chain from normalized within-repertoire ranks of inferred template counts. Generation probabilities in a later analysis came from a VDJ recombination model fitted to out-of-frame rearrangements, and those results were checked against IGoR. A later analysis scored TCR-TCR, TCR-HLA and TCR-CMV co-occurrence with hypergeometric tests, applying a repertoire-size bias correction to TCR pairs. To estimate false discovery rates, a later analysis permuted the HLA or CMV assignments 20 times. In a later analysis, co-occurring TCRs were grouped with DBSCAN, and TCRdist sequence similarity was added when clustering was performed within HLA-allele-positive subsets. Repertoires with fewer than 30,000 or more than 120,000 public chains were left out of co-occurrence clustering, as were a few repertoires with anomalous nucleotide sharing. What TCRdb holds here is the immuneACCESS table cut down to in-frame rearrangements. Part of the clones is not present; checked against another copy, under half of the missing clones reflect an unresolved V gene, and the others are unexplained. That table furnishes V, J and clone size, whereas the DNA furnished D and trimming. Across this sample there are approximately 110,000 clones, with 77% seen only once. The ten largest clonotypes hold around 8.6% of the sample.

The cohort consisted of 600 or so healthy bone marrow donors. At the time of sampling, every cohort member was nominally healthy, though immune exposures that went unrecorded were likely present. The donor tested CMV seropositive and was one of the 289 seropositive cohort members. Each donor provided a peripheral blood sample, and peripheral blood mononuclear cells were used for TCR beta sequencing. The Qiagen DNeasy Blood Extraction Kit was used to extract genomic DNA from the blood cell samples. V trim: 5 bases; J trim: 4 bases; unmatched bases: 7. CDR1 and CDR2, looked up from the germline V gene, are SGHTA and FQGTGA. The CDR3, from cysteine to phenylalanine, totals 15 residues. CDR3 DNA is the only sequence kept; it has 45 bases, read in frame from the first base. To note about this clone: Its antigen specificity is not known. Qualities for individual bases were not recorded, and no much larger clone is one base off.

The sequencing input was PBMCs. The V gene is TRBV7-3 and the J gene is TRBJ2-3; TRBD2 lines up with 9 middle nucleotides. The sequence derives from a woman aged 40 to 49 in good health and CMV-seropositive. The DNA sequence is TGTGCCAGCAGCCCTAGCGGGGCGGGTCCAGATACGCAGTATTTT. Its protein product is CASSPSGAGPDTQYF.